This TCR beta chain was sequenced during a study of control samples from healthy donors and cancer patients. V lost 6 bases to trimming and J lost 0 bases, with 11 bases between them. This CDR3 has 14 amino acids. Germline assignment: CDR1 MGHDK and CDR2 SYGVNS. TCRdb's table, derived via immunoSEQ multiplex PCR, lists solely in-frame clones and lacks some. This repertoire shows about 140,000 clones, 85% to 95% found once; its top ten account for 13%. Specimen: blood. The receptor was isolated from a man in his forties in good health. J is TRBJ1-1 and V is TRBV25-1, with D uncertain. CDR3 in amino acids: CASSRAGMNTEAFF. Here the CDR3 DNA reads TGTGCCAGCAGCCGGGCCGGGATGAACACTGAAGCTTTCTTT.